Following are 19 T cell receptor beta chains from one sample sequenced in a study of cytotoxic CD8 clonotypes in ibrutinib-treated CLL. Assay used: immunoSEQ multiplex PCR; TCRdb lists only in-frame clones, some missing. The sample shows almost 250,000 clones, 70% of them seen only once. This specimen was PBMCs, taken after 24 months of ibrutinib treatment. Receptors originate from a human donor with chronic lymphocytic leukemia.

This rearrangement joins TRBV7-6 to TRBJ2-7; possible D gene TRBD2, 6 bases. The V and J ends lost 0 bases and 0 bases respectively, with 12 bases between them. In germline, CDR1 is SGHVS, CDR2 FNYEAQ. The CDR3 consists of 16 residues. As DNA, the CDR3 is TGTGCCAGCAGCTTAGCGTGGGGGGACCTCTCCTACGAGCAGTACTTC. It specifies CASSLAWGDLSYEQYF.

This clone was picked up one time. V and J are TRBV19 and TRBJ1-3, with 12 bases lining up with TRBD1. V shed 7 bases, J shed 2 bases, and the junction held 3 bases outside the gene matches. In germline, CDR1 is LNHDA, CDR2 SQIVND (reference sequence). This CDR3 contains 15 residues. The CDR3 bases are TGTGCCAGTACCTGGGACAGGGGGCCTGGAAACACCATATATTTT. Its translation: CASTWDRGPGNTIYF.

The chain combines TRBV7-3 with TRBJ2-3; weak D call: TRBD2 (6 bases). Between the trimmed V and J ends, which lost 5 bases and 1 base, there was a span of 16 bases. Germline loops: CDR1 SGHTA, CDR2 FQGTGA. This CDR3 region has 16 residues. CDR3 sequence reads: CASSAVAGSRTDTQYF. Here the CDR3 DNA reads TGTGCCAGCAGCGCCGTCGCGGGGTCGCGCACAGATACGCAGTATTTT.

The rearrangement uses TRBV9 and TRBJ2-2; tentatively, D is TRBD1 or TRBD2 (5 bases each). Germline V CDR1 and CDR2: SGDLS, YYNGEE. There are 16 residues in the CDR3. Trimming left V 2 bases short and J 0 bases short, with 11 bases between. DNA for the CDR3: TGTGCCAGCAGCGTGGGACCCCTTGCGAACACCGGGGAGCTGTTTTTT. Protein sequence: CASSVGPLANTGELFF.

V usage is TRBV5-1 and J usage is TRBJ2-7; D gene ambiguous. This CDR3 has 12 residues. Germline V gene data show CDR1 as SGHRS and CDR2 as YFSETQ. V shed 7 bases and J shed 1 base, with 9 bases lying between them. The DNA for the CDR3 is TGCGCCAGCGGGATAGAGTCCTACGAGCAGTACTTC. It specifies CASGIESYEQYF.

This rearrangement joins TRBV28 to TRBJ1-2, with 10 positions matching TRBD1. The germline CDR1 and CDR2 sequences are MDHEN and SYDVKM. The CDR3 covers 17 residues. The V gene end was trimmed by 5 bases and the J gene end by 2 bases; junction bases not matched to a gene: 11. The CDR3 spells CASSTPGQGLLNYGYTF. The DNA for the CDR3 is TGTGCCAGCAGTACCCCGGGACAGGGGCTCTTGAACTATGGCTACACCTTC.

V is TRBV28 and J is TRBJ1-2; D is unresolved. This CDR3 has 13 amino acids. The V and J ends lost 1 base and 4 bases respectively, with 7 bases between them. Germline loops: CDR1 MDHEN, CDR2 SYDVKM. CDR3 loop: CASSLYRGYGYTF. The CDR3 bases are TGTGCCAGCAGTTTATACCGCGGCTATGGCTACACCTTC.

The V call is TRBV7-9, the J call TRBJ2-1; D gene ambiguous. CDR1 is SEHNR and CDR2 is FQNEAQ in the germline V gene (reference sequence). Trimming took 5 bases from V and 1 from J, leaving 3 bases between them. This CDR3 has 12 amino acids. The CDR3 sequence is CASSRSYNEQFF. The CDR3 DNA sequence: TGTGCCAGCAGCCGTTCCTACAATGAGCAGTTCTTC.

The chain joins TRBV19 to TRBJ1-1; D not certain. Germline CDR1 reads LNHDA; CDR2 reads SQIVND (reference sequence). The CDR3 is 12 residues long. The V and J ends lost 5 bases and 10 bases respectively, with 14 bases between them. CDR3 sequence: CASSEGLSSAFF. Written as DNA, the CDR3 is TGTGCCAGTAGTGAAGGCCTTTCCTCAGCTTTCTTT.

As to this clone: The junction does not match germline at one end; this may be a read error. The chain is built from TRBV7-9 and TRBJ2-1, with 7 bases matching TRBD2. Germline V lookup: CDR1 SEHNR, CDR2 FQNEAQ (reference sequence). CDR3 length: 14 amino acids. This CDR3 reads CASTLGGRMDEQFF. DNA of the CDR3: TGTGCCAGCACCTTAGGCGGGAGAATGGATGAGCAGTTCTTC.

V usage is TRBV6-5 and J usage is TRBJ2-3; 7 bases match TRBD1. Germline CDR1 is MNHEY and CDR2 is SVGAGI. The CDR3 runs to 13 residues. Germline trimming cut 2 bases from V and 4 bases from J; bases unmatched to any gene: 0. CDR3 in amino acids: CASSYTGADTQYF. CDR3 sequence (DNA): TGTGCCAGCAGTTACACAGGGGCAGATACGCAGTATTTT.

This chain uses TRBV5-1 with TRBJ2-2; the D is unclear. The germline CDR1 and CDR2 sequences are SGHRS and YFSETQ. V was pared by 0 bases and J by 8 bases, with 17 bases between. The CDR3 has 16 residues. The CDR3 DNA is TGCGCCAGCAGCTTGGCTCAAACCGGGTCCCCGGGGGAGCTGTTTTTT. Its translation: CASSLAQTGSPGELFF.

This clone showed up just a few times. The CDR3 DNA follows: TGTGCCAGCAGCCCCCGGACGATGGTGGACACCATATATTTT. It codes for CASSPRTMVDTIYF. The V call is TRBV14, the J call TRBJ1-3, with D uncertain. CDR1 is SGHDN, CDR2 FVKESK, per germline. The CDR3 contains 14 residues. The V end lost 4 bases, the J end lost 8 bases, and 15 bases lay between the germline ends.

In this sample, this clone turned up a few times. The chain joins TRBV6-5 to TRBJ2-6; D is uncertain. The CDR3 has 15 amino acids. Trimming took off 2 bases at V and 0 bases at J, with 5 bases between the two ends. Germline loops: CDR1 MNHEY, CDR2 SVGAGI. The CDR3 spells CASSYGHSGANVLTF. For the CDR3, the DNA is TGTGCCAGCAGTTACGGGCACTCTGGGGCCAACGTCCTGACTTTC.

The chain combines TRBV6-6 with TRBJ2-7; D perhaps matches TRBD2 (6 bases). This CDR3 region has 15 residues. Germline lookup yields CDR1 MNHNY and CDR2 SVGAGI (reference sequence). V lost 7 bases, J lost 5 bases, and 21 bases lay in between. CDR3 bases: TGTGCCAGCATGCTTACGGGAGAGGTCCGGGACGAGCAGTACTTC. Its translation is CASMLTGEVRDEQYF.

This chain joins TRBV27 and TRBJ1-5, with D maybe TRBD1 (5 bases). V lost 6 bases and J lost 1, with 19 bases in between. This CDR3 comprises 17 residues. Germline assignment: CDR1 MNHEY and CDR2 SMNVEV (reference sequence). The CDR3, as DNA: TGTGCCAGCAGCACCCTAATGGGGCTGCAGAGCAATCAGCCCCAGCATTTT. It is translated as CASSTLMGLQSNQPQHF.

The chain uses TRBV27 and TRBJ2-1; possibly TRBD2 for D (6 bases). The length of the CDR3 is 15 residues. The V end lost 7 bases, the J end lost 2 bases, and 15 bases lay between the germline ends. Germline V gene lookup returns CDR1 MNHEY and CDR2 SMNVEV (reference sequence). The CDR3 DNA reads as TGTGCCAGCATCCTAACTAGCTCCCCCTACAATGAGCAGTTCTTC. Translating gives CASILTSSPYNEQFF.

J is TRBJ2-7 and V is TRBV5-6; 7 nucleotides line up with TRBD1. CDR1 and CDR2 from the germline V gene are SGHDT and YYEEEE. The V gene end was trimmed by 3 bases and the J gene end by 5 bases; junction bases not matched to a gene: 8. There are 14 residues in the CDR3. CDR3 DNA: TGTGCCAGCAGCTGGGACAGAGCTCGACACGAGCAGTACTTC. Translated: CASSWDRARHEQYF.

The rearrangement joins TRBV28 to TRBJ1-3; D might be TRBD1 (5 bases). The length of the CDR3 is 16 residues. CDR1 is MDHEN, CDR2 SYDVKM, per germline. V dropped 7 bases and J dropped 3 bases, with 19 bases sitting between them. CDR3 nucleotides: TGTGCCAGCACCCGCTGGGGGGGAAAGGGTGGAAACACCATATATTTT. It yields the protein CASTRWGGKGGNTIYF.